What follows are 8 T cell receptor beta chains derived from one specimen sequenced in a study of cytomegalovirus exposure and HLA in healthy donors. It was with 60 Vbeta and 13 Jbeta primers that the PCR ran. Some clones are missing from TCRdb's copy, which holds only in-frame ones; the method was immunoSEQ multiplex PCR. The sample records 75,000 to 80,000 clones, more than 60% being singletons. The sample was PBMCs. The receptors shown here come from a man aged 35 to 55 in good health and CMV-seronegative.

The chain links TRBV9 to TRBJ2-1, with TRBD2 identical over 13 bases. Trimming at V came to 4 bases and at J to 4 bases, leaving 2 bases not matched to a gene. The CDR3 consists of 15 residues. The germline CDR1 and CDR2 sequences are SGDLS and YYNGEE. The chain's CDR3 is CASSLGLAGYNEQFF. CDR3 sequence (DNA): TGTGCCAGCAGCCTGGGACTAGCGGGGTACAATGAGCAGTTCTTC.

The chain recombines TRBV4-1 with TRBJ2-1; 11 positions agree with TRBD2. This CDR3 region has 16 residues. The V segment lost 2 bases and the J segment 6 bases; nucleotides outside the gene matches: 6. The germline CDR1 and CDR2 sequences are MGHRA and YSYEKL. The CDR3 reads CASSQLGTSGVNEQFF. DNA of the CDR3: TGCGCCAGCAGCCAACTCGGGACTAGCGGCGTCAATGAGCAGTTCTTC.

Points on this clone: An end of the junction does not agree with germline; a read error may underlie this. The chain is built from TRBV6-1 and TRBJ2-5; TRBD1 is a possible D gene (6 bases). The germline CDR1 and CDR2 sequences are MNHNS and SASEGT. The CDR3 covers 16 residues. CDR3 region: CASSEVGAGFQEPQYF. CDR3 DNA: TGTGCCAGCAGTGAAGTGGGGGCAGGCTTTCAAGAGCCCCAGTACTTC.

This clone was picked up one time. The chain couples TRBV4-1 to TRBJ2-7; 7 bases fit TRBD2. CDR1 MGHRA and CDR2 YSYEKL come from the germline V gene. CDR3 length: 15 amino acids. Trimming cost V 1 base and J 3 bases; bases outside gene matches: 6. Here the CDR3 reads CASSQVASGNYEQYF. CDR3 DNA sequence: TGCGCCAGCAGCCAAGTCGCTAGCGGAAACTACGAGCAGTACTTC.

In this sample, this clone turned up a few times. The rearrangement uses TRBV7-2 and TRBJ2-7; D gene uncertain. Trimming shortened V by 2 bases and J by 6 bases, and 5 bases separated the two germline ends. Germline V lookup: CDR1 SGHTA, CDR2 FQGNSA. This CDR3 has 11 residues. CDR3 region: CASSLWSEQYF. DNA for the CDR3: TGTGCCAGCAGCTTATGGAGCGAGCAGTACTTC.

V is TRBV6-1 and J is TRBJ1-4; weak D call: TRBD1 (6 bases). The germline V gene has CDR1 MNHNS and CDR2 SASEGT. Trimming removed 4 bases from V and 3 bases from J, with 12 bases in between. This CDR3 region has 15 residues. CDR3 bases: TGTGCCAGCAGTGTTAACAGGGCCTCTAATGAAAAACTGTTTTTT. Protein sequence: CASSVNRASNEKLFF.

The chain employs TRBV7-9 and TRBJ1-6, with D possibly matching TRBD1 (6 bases). This CDR3 contains 13 residues. Trimming removed 5 bases at V and 11 bases at J, with 13 bases between. Germline V lookup: CDR1 SEHNR, CDR2 FQNEAQ (reference sequence). The CDR3 loop is CASSQDSGAPLHF. The CDR3 coding sequence is TGTGCCAGCAGCCAGGACAGTGGGGCACCCCTCCACTTT.

V usage is TRBV28 and J usage is TRBJ1-2; TRBD1 is a possible D gene (6 bases). V was clipped by 0 bases and J by 4 bases, with 12 bases between them. The CDR3 is made up of 15 amino acids. Per germline, CDR1 MDHEN and CDR2 SYDVKM. CDR3 DNA sequence: TGTGCCAGCAGTTTATGGCCACAGGGAACCTATGGCTACACCTTC. This translates into CASSLWPQGTYGYTF.